These 3 T cell receptor beta chains were all obtained from the same sample, sequenced in a study of T cell changes during pregnancy in multiple sclerosis. Assay used: immunoSEQ multiplex PCR; TCRdb lists only in-frame clones, some missing. The data contain 75,000 to 90,000 clones, roughly nine tenths of them singletons. Source: CD4+ T cells from peripheral blood mononuclear cells, taken before pregnancy. The receptors stem from a female donor with multiple sclerosis, enrolled in a pregnancy study.

The chain couples TRBV6-1 to TRBJ2-7; possibly TRBD1 for D (5 bases). Trimming pared 2 bases from V and 0 bases from J, leaving 11 bases between. CDR3 length equals 15 residues. Germline CDR1 reads MNHNS; CDR2 reads SASEGT. CDR3 in amino acids: CASSEKVDNSYEQYF. In nucleotides, the CDR3 is TGTGCCAGCAGTGAAAAAGTGGACAACTCCTACGAGCAGTACTTC.

The genes are TRBV6-1 and TRBJ2-7; 10 bases match TRBD1. The CDR3 spans 14 residues. Germline CDR1 and CDR2: MNHNS and SASEGT. Losses at the gene ends were 8 bases for V and 4 bases for J; bases not matched to a gene: 8. The CDR3 sequence: CASGGRTGGYEQYF. The CDR3 nucleotides read TGTGCCAGCGGGGGACGGACAGGGGGGTACGAGCAGTACTTC.

CDR3 residues: CASSAKRGGTFDTQYF. The CDR3 nucleotides read TGTGCCAGCAGTGCAAAGCGGGGGGGCACTTTCGATACGCAGTATTTT. The chain joins TRBV6-1 to TRBJ2-3; 10 bases agree with TRBD2. This CDR3 spans 16 amino acids. The V and J ends lost 4 bases and 6 bases, in that order; junction bases with no gene match: 10. Germline values: CDR1 MNHNS, CDR2 SASEGT.